This entry describes one TCR beta chain. This specimen comes from a study of CD8 T cells in ankylosing spondylitis. One entry per CDR3 protein, called by TCRdb with MiXCR from the 5' RACE reads. The sample consists of approximately 210,000 distinct CDR3 sequences, roughly 13% of them appearing once. This CDR3 spans 12 amino acids. V was cut by 7 bases and J by 1 base, with 5 bases left in between. The chain couples TRBV12-3 or TRBV12-4 to TRBJ1-3, with unresolved D. The sample taken for sequencing was blood, either unsorted or a sorted T cell fraction (not recorded which). The TCR originated in a male donor with ankylosing spondylitis or in good health (not recorded which). The CDR3 region is CASTLSGNTIYF. CDR3 DNA sequence: TGTGCCAGCACCCTATCTGGAAACACCATATATTTT.